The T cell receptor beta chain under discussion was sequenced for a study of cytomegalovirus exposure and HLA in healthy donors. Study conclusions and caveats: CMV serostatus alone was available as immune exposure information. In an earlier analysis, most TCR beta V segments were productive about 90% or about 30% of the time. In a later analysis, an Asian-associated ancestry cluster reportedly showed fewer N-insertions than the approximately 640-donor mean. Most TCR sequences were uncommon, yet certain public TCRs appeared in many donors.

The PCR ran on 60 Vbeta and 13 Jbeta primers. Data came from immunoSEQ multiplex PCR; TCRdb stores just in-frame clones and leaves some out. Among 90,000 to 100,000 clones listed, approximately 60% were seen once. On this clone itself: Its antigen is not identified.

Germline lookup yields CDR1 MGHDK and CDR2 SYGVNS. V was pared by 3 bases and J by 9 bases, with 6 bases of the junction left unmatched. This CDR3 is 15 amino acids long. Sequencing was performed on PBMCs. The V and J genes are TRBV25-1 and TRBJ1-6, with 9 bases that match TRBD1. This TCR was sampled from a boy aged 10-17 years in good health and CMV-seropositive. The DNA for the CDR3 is TGTGCCAGCAGTGAGGCGGACAGGGGCTTTTCACCCCTCCACTTT. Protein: CASSEADRGFSPLHF.